Each of the 27 T cell receptor beta chains below was sequenced from the same sample in a study of human T cells and chemical hapten exposure. The sample's time point: patch test 3, about 24 weeks after DPC sensitization. The treatment: therapeutic diphenylcyclopropenone sensitization with weekly scalp DPC. TCRdb processed the RACE reads anew with MiXCR; each CDR3 protein has one entry. Seen here are 180,000 or so distinct CDR3 sequences, under 30% observed once, and the top ten hold about 2.5%. Sample: whole blood, taken in connection with sensitization to the hapten diphenylcyclopropenone (DPC). The receptors stem from a woman aged 40 to 49 with alopecia areata. Some clones in this sample may be carry-over from other donors' samples.

V usage is TRBV28 and J usage is TRBJ2-5; D gene uncertain. Deletions cut 1 base from V and 2 bases from J, with 14 bases between. This CDR3 has 16 residues. Germline-derived CDR1 and CDR2 are MDHEN and SYDVKM. The CDR3 loop reads CASSLSPRLKQETQYF. The DNA of the CDR3 is TGTGCCAGCAGTTTATCCCCCCGGCTAAAGCAAGAGACCCAGTACTTC. Supplemented by reference TRBV28 and TRBJ2-5, the full variable domain reads DVKVTQSSRYLVKRTGEKVFLECVQDMDHENMFWYRQDPGLGLRLIYFSYDVKMKEKGDIPEGYSVSREKKERFSLILESASTNQTSMYLCASSLSPRLKQETQYFGPGTRLLVL.

This clonotype has more than one count but fewer than ten. The chain is built from TRBV7-8 and TRBJ2-1; 12 bases fit TRBD2. The CDR3 has 16 residues. The germline gives CDR1 SGHVS, CDR2 FQNEAQ. V dropped 3 bases and J dropped 8; count of bases not matched to a gene: 8. CDR3 residues: CASSFWTSGELDEQFF. The CDR3 DNA is TGTGCCAGCAGCTTCTGGACTAGCGGGGAACTGGATGAGCAGTTCTTC.

This clonotype has more than one count but fewer than ten. The genes are TRBV20-1 and TRBJ1-6; TRBD1 matches 8 bases. Germline loops: CDR1 DFQATT, CDR2 SNEGSKA (reference sequence). The CDR3 is 13 amino acids. Trimming took 2 bases from V and 9 from J; bases not matched to a gene: 3. CDR3 in amino acids: CSARPGGRSPLHF. The CDR3 DNA reads as TGCAGTGCTAGACCAGGGGGCCGTTCACCCCTCCACTTT.

This clonotype was observed a handful of times. V and J are TRBV4-1 and TRBJ2-3, with D perhaps TRBD1 or TRBD2 (5 bases each). Trimming took 4 bases from V and 6 from J, leaving 14 bases between them. This CDR3 has 14 amino acids. The germline V gene encodes CDR1 MGHRA and CDR2 YSYEKL. The CDR3 DNA follows: TGCGCCAGCAGCCCTGGGGCCCCGGGGGATACGCAGTATTTT. It is translated as CASSPGAPGDTQYF.

V gene TRBV28 combines with J gene TRBJ1-1; 7 nucleotides agree with TRBD1. Germline loops: CDR1 MDHEN, CDR2 SYDVKM. Trimming cost V 5 bases and J 1 base; bases outside gene matches: 7. CDR3 length: 15 residues. CDR3 loop: CASSPPGQSNTEAFF. The CDR3 DNA is TGTGCCAGCAGTCCACCGGGACAGTCGAACACTGAAGCTTTCTTT.

This clonotype is a singleton in its sample. V gene TRBV2 combines with J gene TRBJ1-3; D not resolved. The germline gives CDR1 SNHLY, CDR2 FYNNEI. The CDR3 is 13 amino acids. V lost 6 bases to trimming and J lost 0 bases, with 6 bases between them. The CDR3 region is CASRRTSGNTIYF. In DNA form, the CDR3 reads TGTGCCAGCAGAAGGACCTCTGGAAACACCATATATTTT. The variable domain in full, completed from reference TRBV2 and TRBJ1-3, reads EPEVTQTPSHQVTQMGQEVILRCVPISNHLYFYWYRQILGQKVEFLVSFYNNEISEKSEIFDDQFSVERPDGSNFTLKIRSTKLEDSAMYFCASRRTSGNTIYFGEGSWLTVV.

The table lists this clonotype with many counts. V gene TRBV6-6 combines with J gene TRBJ2-7; D is ambiguous. The germline V and J ends were trimmed by 4 bases and 2 bases, with 9 bases remaining between them. CDR3 length equals 13 residues. The germline CDR1 and CDR2 sequences are MNHNY and SVGAGI (reference sequence). CDR3 residues: CASSLGNAYEQYF. CDR3 bases: TGTGCCAGCAGTTTAGGTAATGCCTACGAGCAGTACTTC.

The rearrangement links TRBV7-8 to TRBJ2-5, with D uncertain. CDR1 and CDR2 from the germline V gene are SGHVS and FQNEAQ. Trimming took 5 bases from V and 1 from J, leaving 11 bases between them. This CDR3 has 14 residues. CDR3 bases: TGTGCCAGCAGCCAAGGACCAATCCAAGAGACCCAGTACTTC. Translated, it gives CASSQGPIQETQYF.

This chain uses TRBV7-9 with TRBJ2-7; 11 positions agree with TRBD2. The CDR3 totals 16 residues. After removal of 0 bases from V and 2 bases from J, the junction contained 3 bases not matched to a gene. Per the germline V gene, CDR1 is SEHNR and CDR2 is FQNEAQ (reference sequence). The CDR3 region is CASSLAGTSGPYEQYF. CDR3 sequence (DNA): TGTGCCAGCAGCTTAGCGGGGACTAGCGGACCCTACGAGCAGTACTTC.

This clonotype was counted only a few times. The chain joins TRBV7-2 to TRBJ2-3, with D possibly matching TRBD1 (6 bases). The CDR3 loop spans 13 amino acids. CDR1 and CDR2 from the germline V gene are SGHTA and FQGNSA. V was clipped by 3 bases and J by 4 bases, with 8 bases between them. CDR3 in amino acids: CASSFNRADTQYF. The CDR3 coding sequence is TGTGCCAGCAGCTTCAACAGGGCAGATACGCAGTATTTT.

This clonotype was observed a handful of times. V and J are TRBV11-1 and TRBJ2-7; D might be TRBD1 (5 bases). The CDR3 runs to 13 residues. Germline CDR1 and CDR2: SGHAT and FQDESV (reference sequence). V was shortened by 6 bases and J by 3 bases, with 12 bases between the two germline ends. CDR3 loop: CASSKPTVYEQYF. As DNA, the CDR3 is TGTGCCAGCAGTAAACCGACAGTCTACGAGCAGTACTTC. The entire variable domain, with the rest obtained from reference TRBV11-1 and TRBJ2-7, is as follows: EAEVAQSPRYKITEKSQAVAFWCDPISGHATLYWYRQILGQGPELLVQFQDESVVDDSQLPKDRFSAERLKGVDSTLKIQPAELGDSAMYLCASSKPTVYEQYFGPGTRLTVT.

In this sample, this clonotype turned up a few times. The V gene is TRBV20-1, the J gene TRBJ2-7, with D possibly matching TRBD2 (5 bases). V lost 5 bases, J lost 5 bases, and 10 bases lay in between. Germline V gives CDR1 DFQATT, CDR2 SNEGSKA (reference sequence). The CDR3 spans 11 residues. The CDR3 sequence is CSAEGLHEQYF. The CDR3 nucleotides read TGCAGTGCTGAGGGTCTCCACGAGCAGTACTTC.

The chain joins TRBV29-1 to TRBJ2-3; unclear D gene. Trimming took off 2 bases at V and 8 bases at J, with 17 bases between the two ends. The CDR3 is 14 amino acids. Germline loops: CDR1 SQVTM, CDR2 ANQGSEA. The CDR3 DNA follows: TGCAGCGTTGAAAGGGTACAGATCTCCTCTACGCAGTATTTT. Its translation: CSVERVQISSTQYF.

This clonotype was recorded many times. The CDR3 coding sequence is TGCAGTGCCGTCGGACAGATTAACACTGAAGCTTTCTTT. Protein sequence: CSAVGQINTEAFF. V usage is TRBV20-1 and J usage is TRBJ1-1; D might be TRBD1 (6 bases). Germline V CDR1 and CDR2: DFQATT, SNEGSKA (reference sequence). The CDR3 extends over 13 amino acids. V lost 6 bases to trimming and J lost 2 bases, with 13 bases between them.

The chain has TRBV6-2 or TRBV6-3 and TRBJ2-1; 8 bases map to TRBD2. Germline CDR1 MNHEY, CDR2 SVGEGT. J lost 6 bases, V lost 5 bases, and 18 bases had no gene match. The CDR3 has 18 residues. In DNA form, the CDR3 reads TGTGCCAGCAGTCCCCAATGGGCGGGAGGCACGTTCCCCAATGAGCAGTTCTTC. Protein sequence: CASSPQWAGGTFPNEQFF.

Only a few counts were recorded for this clonotype. V is TRBV18 and J is TRBJ1-1, with 9 bases identical to TRBD1. Germline-derived CDR1 and CDR2 are KGHSH and LQKENI. The CDR3 totals 16 residues. J lost 4 bases, V lost 1 base, and 7 bases had no gene match. The CDR3 protein is CASSPRRTGEGTEAFF. The CDR3 DNA reads TGTGCCAGCTCACCACGACGGACAGGGGAAGGCACTGAAGCTTTCTTT. Combining the CDR3 with reference TRBV18 and TRBJ1-1 gives the whole variable domain NAGVMQNPRHLVRRRGQEARLRCSPMKGHSHVYWYRQLPEEGLKFMVYLQKENIIDESGMPKERFSAEFPKEGPSILRIQQVVRGDSAAYFCASSPRRTGEGTEAFFGQGTRLTVV.

This clonotype has only a few counts. V usage is TRBV6-2 or TRBV6-3 and J usage is TRBJ2-5, with a tentative D call TRBD2 (5 bases). Trimming pared 2 bases from V and 4 bases from J, leaving 23 bases between. CDR1 is MNHEY, CDR2 SVGEGT, per germline. The CDR3 covers 18 residues. CDR3 residues: CASSYVLASLLERETQYF. Here the CDR3 DNA reads TGTGCCAGCAGTTACGTCCTAGCATCCTTGCTGGAGAGAGAGACCCAGTACTTC.

This chain connects TRBV7-2 to TRBJ2-5; D gene ambiguous. Looked up from germline, CDR1 is SGHTA and CDR2 is FQGNSA. Trimming pared 5 bases from V and 2 bases from J, leaving 18 bases between. The CDR3 runs to 16 residues. CDR3 region: CASSLRATRRQETQYF. The CDR3, as DNA: TGTGCCAGCAGCCTCCGGGCGACGCGTCGACAAGAGACCCAGTACTTC. The entire variable domain, with the rest obtained from reference TRBV7-2 and TRBJ2-5, is as follows: GAGVSQSPSNKVTEKGKDVELRCDPISGHTALYWYRQSLGQGLEFLIYFQGNSAPDKSGLPSDRFSAERTGGSVSTLTIQRTQQEDSAVYLCASSLRATRRQETQYFGPGTRLLVL.

In its sample, this clonotype was seen a few times. The genes are TRBV7-2 and TRBJ1-1, with 9 bases identical to TRBD1. Germline CDR1 reads SGHTA; CDR2 reads FQGNSA. Losses at the gene ends were 2 bases for V and 6 bases for J; bases not matched to a gene: 7. The CDR3 has 15 amino acids. The CDR3 protein is CASSLMGQGGAEAFF. In DNA, the CDR3 is TGTGCCAGCAGCTTAATGGGACAGGGAGGAGCTGAAGCTTTCTTT.

V is TRBV29-1 and J is TRBJ1-1; 8 positions match TRBD1. Per the germline V gene, CDR1 is SQVTM and CDR2 is ANQGSEA. The CDR3 totals 12 residues. The V and J ends lost 2 bases and 6 bases, in that order; junction bases with no gene match: 2. DNA of the CDR3: TGCAGCGTTGAACAGGGGGCGTCTGAAGCTTTCTTT. Its protein product is CSVEQGASEAFF.

This clonotype has just a few counts. V usage is TRBV30 and J usage is TRBJ2-3, with D possibly being TRBD1 (6 bases). Germline loops: CDR1 GTSNPN, CDR2 SVGIG (reference sequence). V shed 2 bases and J shed 4 bases, with 10 bases lying between them. The CDR3 consists of 13 residues. The CDR3 region has the DNA TGTGCCTGGAGTTGGAAGGGGGCAGATACGCAGTATTTT. It yields the protein CAWSWKGADTQYF. Combining the CDR3 with reference TRBV30 and TRBJ2-3 gives the whole variable domain SQTIHQWPATLVQPVGSPLSLECTVEGTSNPNLYWYRQAAGRGLQLLFYSVGIGQISSEVPQNLSASRPQDRQFILSSKKLLLSDSGFYLCAWSWKGADTQYFGPGTRLTVL.

This clonotype was counted a few times. This chain uses TRBV12-3 or TRBV12-4 with TRBJ1-4; 9 bases agree with TRBD1. The CDR3 consists of 15 residues. Trimming cost V 3 bases and J 8 bases; bases outside gene matches: 7. CDR3 protein: CASSLGTGQREKLFF. CDR3 coding DNA: TGTGCCAGCAGTTTGGGGACAGGGCAAAGGGAAAAACTGTTTTTT.

This chain joins TRBV28 and TRBJ2-2, with TRBD1 matching 9 bases. Unmatched junction bases numbered 11, after V lost 8 bases and J lost 7 bases. CDR1 and CDR2 from the germline V gene are MDHEN and SYDVKM. This CDR3 has 15 amino acids. DNA of the CDR3: TGTGCCAGCCGATTGAGGACAGGGGTTGGCGGGGAGCTGTTTTTT. Translating it yields CASRLRTGVGGELFF.

In its sample, this clonotype was seen once. This sequence joins TRBV6-5 and TRBJ2-1, with a possible D match to TRBD2 (6 bases). Germline V gene sequence: CDR1 MNHEY, CDR2 SVGAGI. Trimming stripped 4 bases from V and 2 bases from J, with 12 bases between. The CDR3 runs to 15 residues. The CDR3 bases are TGTGCCAGCAGTTGGGGCGGGGCAACCTACAATGAGCAGTTCTTC. It translates to CASSWGGATYNEQFF.

This clonotype was seen more than once but under ten times. The rearrangement links TRBV12-3 or TRBV12-4 to TRBJ1-1; 8 bases align to TRBD1. The CDR3 spans 14 residues. Losses at the gene ends were 6 bases for V and 1 base for J; bases not matched to a gene: 4. CDR3 DNA sequence: TGTGCCAGCAGGCTGGACAGGGCGAACACTGAAGCTTTCTTT. It specifies CASRLDRANTEAFF.

This clonotype was recorded at least ten times. The rearrangement links TRBV20-1 to TRBJ2-3, with D maybe TRBD2 (6 bases). This CDR3 comprises 17 residues. Trimming shortened V by 1 base and J by 5 bases, and 22 bases separated the two germline ends. CDR1 and CDR2 from the germline V gene are DFQATT and SNEGSKA (reference sequence). DNA for the CDR3: TGCAGTGCTAGAGCCCGAGTTGTGGCCTGGCGGGGAGATACGCAGTATTTT. It translates to CSARARVVAWRGDTQYF.

V gene TRBV7-2 combines with J gene TRBJ2-1, with 7 bases matching TRBD1. The CDR3 runs to 14 residues. The ends lost 3 bases at V and 7 bases at J; junction bases unmatched: 6. In germline, CDR1 is SGHTA, CDR2 FQGNSA. CDR3 loop: CASSFNRGENEQFF. Written as DNA, the CDR3 is TGTGCCAGCAGCTTTAACAGGGGTGAGAATGAGCAGTTCTTC.